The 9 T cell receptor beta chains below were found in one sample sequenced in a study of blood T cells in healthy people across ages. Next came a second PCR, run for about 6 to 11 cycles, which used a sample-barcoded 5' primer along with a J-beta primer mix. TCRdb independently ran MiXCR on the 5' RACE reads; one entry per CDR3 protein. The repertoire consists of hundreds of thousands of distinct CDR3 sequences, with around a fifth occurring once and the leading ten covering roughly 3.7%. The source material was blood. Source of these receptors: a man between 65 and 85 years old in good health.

The CDR3 is CASSLRWREWNEQFF. The CDR3 DNA sequence: TGTGCCAGCAGTTTGCGTTGGCGGGAGTGGAATGAGCAGTTCTTC. This rearrangement joins TRBV28 to TRBJ2-1; 7 nucleotides line up with TRBD2. The CDR3 has 15 amino acids. V trimming: 3 bases; J trimming: 7 bases; junction bases outside the gene matches: 9. Germline V gives CDR1 MDHEN, CDR2 SYDVKM.

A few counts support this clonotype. The CDR3 sequence: CSASRYGGEETQYF. The CDR3 bases are TGCAGTGCTAGCAGGTATGGGGGCGAAGAGACCCAGTACTTC. This sequence joins TRBV20-1 and TRBJ2-5; a weak D match, TRBD1 (6 bases). Between the trimmed V and J ends, which lost 3 bases and 3 bases, there was a span of 14 bases. The length of the CDR3 is 14 residues. Germline V gives CDR1 DFQATT, CDR2 SNEGSKA (reference sequence).

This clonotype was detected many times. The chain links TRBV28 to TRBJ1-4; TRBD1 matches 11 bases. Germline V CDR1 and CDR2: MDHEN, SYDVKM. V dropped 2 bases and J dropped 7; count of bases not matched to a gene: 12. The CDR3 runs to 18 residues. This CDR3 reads CASSLNIRTGGRSEKLFF. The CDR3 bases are TGTGCCAGCAGTTTAAACATTAGGACAGGGGGCCGGAGTGAAAAACTGTTTTTT.

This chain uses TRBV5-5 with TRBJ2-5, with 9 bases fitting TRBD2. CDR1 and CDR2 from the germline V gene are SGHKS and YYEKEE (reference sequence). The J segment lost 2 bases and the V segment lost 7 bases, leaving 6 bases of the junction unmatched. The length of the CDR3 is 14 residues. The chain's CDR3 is CASGAGGPQETQYF. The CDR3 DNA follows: TGTGCCAGCGGAGCGGGAGGACCTCAAGAGACCCAGTACTTC.

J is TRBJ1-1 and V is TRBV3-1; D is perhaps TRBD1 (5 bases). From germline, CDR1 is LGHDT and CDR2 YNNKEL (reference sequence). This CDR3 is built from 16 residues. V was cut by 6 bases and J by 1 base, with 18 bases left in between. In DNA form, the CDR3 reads TGTGCCAGCAGTCTTATGGGGGGAGCGGGGAACACTGAAGCTTTCTTT. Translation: CASSLMGGAGNTEAFF.

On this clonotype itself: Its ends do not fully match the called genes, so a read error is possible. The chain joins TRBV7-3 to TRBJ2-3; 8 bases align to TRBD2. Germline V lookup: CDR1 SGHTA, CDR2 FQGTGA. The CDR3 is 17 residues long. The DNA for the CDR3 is TGTGCCAACAGCTTAAACCCGGCGGGAGGTATCACAGATACGCAGTATTTT. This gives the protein CANSLNPAGGITDTQYF. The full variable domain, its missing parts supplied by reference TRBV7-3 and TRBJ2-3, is GAGVSQTPSNKVTEKGKYVELRCDPISGHTALYWYRQSLGQGPEFLIYFQGTGAADDSGLPNDRFFAVRPEGSVSTLKIQRTERGDSAVYLCANSLNPAGGITDTQYFGPGTRLTVL.

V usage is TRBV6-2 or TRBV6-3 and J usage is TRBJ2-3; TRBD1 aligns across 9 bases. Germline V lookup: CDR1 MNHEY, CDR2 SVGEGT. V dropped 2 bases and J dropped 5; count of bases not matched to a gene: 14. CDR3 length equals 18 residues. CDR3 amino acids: CASSYPVTGGKERDTQYF. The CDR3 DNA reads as TGTGCCAGCAGTTACCCCGTAACAGGGGGCAAGGAAAGAGATACGCAGTATTTT.

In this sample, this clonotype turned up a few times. The CDR3 nucleotides read TGTGCCAGCAGCAAACGAGGACAGGAGAATTCACCCCTCCACTTT. Residues: CASSKRGQENSPLHF. The chain has TRBV3-1 and TRBJ1-6, with 7 bases lining up with TRBD1. J was trimmed by 7 bases and V by 5 bases; bases with no gene match: 8. CDR1 LGHDT and CDR2 YNNKEL come from the germline V gene (reference sequence). This CDR3 has 15 amino acids.

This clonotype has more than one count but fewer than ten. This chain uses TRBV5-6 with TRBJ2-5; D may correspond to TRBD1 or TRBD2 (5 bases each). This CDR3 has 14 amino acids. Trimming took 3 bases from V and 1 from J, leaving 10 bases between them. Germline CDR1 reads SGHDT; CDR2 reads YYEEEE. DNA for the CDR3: TGTGCCAGCAGCTCGGGACGGCCCCAAGAGACCCAGTACTTC. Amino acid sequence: CASSSGRPQETQYF.